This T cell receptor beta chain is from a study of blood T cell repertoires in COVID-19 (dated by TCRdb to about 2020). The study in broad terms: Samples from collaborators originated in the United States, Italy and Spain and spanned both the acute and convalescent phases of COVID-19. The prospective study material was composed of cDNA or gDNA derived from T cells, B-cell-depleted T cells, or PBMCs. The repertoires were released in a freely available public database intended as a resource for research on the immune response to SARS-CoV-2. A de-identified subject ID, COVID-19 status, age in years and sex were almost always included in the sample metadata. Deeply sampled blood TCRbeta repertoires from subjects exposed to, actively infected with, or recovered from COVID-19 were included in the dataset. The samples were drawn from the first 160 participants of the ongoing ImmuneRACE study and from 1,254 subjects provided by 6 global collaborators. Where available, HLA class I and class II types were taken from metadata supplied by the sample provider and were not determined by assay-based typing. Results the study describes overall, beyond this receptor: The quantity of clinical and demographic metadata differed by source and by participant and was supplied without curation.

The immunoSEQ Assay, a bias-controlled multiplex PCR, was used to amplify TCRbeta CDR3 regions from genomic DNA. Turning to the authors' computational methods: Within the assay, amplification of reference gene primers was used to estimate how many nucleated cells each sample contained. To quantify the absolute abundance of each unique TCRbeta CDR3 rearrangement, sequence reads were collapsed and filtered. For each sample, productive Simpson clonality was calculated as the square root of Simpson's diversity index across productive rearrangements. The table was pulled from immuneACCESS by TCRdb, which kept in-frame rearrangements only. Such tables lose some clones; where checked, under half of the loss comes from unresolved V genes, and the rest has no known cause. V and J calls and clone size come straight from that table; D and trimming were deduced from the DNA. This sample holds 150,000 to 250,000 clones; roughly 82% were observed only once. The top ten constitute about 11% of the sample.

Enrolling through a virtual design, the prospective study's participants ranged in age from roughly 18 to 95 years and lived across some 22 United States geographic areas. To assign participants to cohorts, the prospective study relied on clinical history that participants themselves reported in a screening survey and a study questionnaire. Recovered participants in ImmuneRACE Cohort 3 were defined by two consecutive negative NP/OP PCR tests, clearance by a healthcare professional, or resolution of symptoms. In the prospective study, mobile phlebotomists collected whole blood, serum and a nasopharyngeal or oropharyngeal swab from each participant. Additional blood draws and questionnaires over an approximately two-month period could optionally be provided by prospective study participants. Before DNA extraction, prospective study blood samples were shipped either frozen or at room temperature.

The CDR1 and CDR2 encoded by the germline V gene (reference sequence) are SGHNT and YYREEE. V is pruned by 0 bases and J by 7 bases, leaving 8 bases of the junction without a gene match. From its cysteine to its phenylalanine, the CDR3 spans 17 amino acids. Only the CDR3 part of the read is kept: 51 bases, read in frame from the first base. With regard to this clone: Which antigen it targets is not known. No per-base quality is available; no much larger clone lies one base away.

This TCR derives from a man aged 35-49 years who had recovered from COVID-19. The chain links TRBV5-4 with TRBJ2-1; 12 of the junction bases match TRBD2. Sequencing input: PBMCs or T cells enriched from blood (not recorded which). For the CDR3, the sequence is CASSLGTSGNIHNEQFF. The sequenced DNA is TGTGCCAGCAGCTTGGGGACTAGCGGGAATATCCATAATGAGCAGTTCTTC.